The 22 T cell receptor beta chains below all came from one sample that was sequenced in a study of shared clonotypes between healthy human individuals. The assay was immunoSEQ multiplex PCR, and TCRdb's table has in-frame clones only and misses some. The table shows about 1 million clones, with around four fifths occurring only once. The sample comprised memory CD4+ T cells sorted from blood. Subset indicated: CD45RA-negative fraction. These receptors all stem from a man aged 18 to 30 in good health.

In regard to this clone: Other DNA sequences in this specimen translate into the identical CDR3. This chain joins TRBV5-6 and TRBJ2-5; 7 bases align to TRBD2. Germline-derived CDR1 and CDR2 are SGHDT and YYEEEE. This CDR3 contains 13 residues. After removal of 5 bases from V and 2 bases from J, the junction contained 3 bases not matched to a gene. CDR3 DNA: TGTGCCAGCAGTTGGACTAGTCAAGAGACCCAGTACTTC. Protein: CASSWTSQETQYF. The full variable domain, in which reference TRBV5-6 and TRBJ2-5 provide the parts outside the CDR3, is DAGVTQSPTHLIKTRGQQVTLRCSPKSGHDTVSWYQQALGQGPQFIFQYYEEEERQRGNFPDRFSGHQFPNYSSELNVNALLLGDSALYLCASSWTSQETQYFGPGTRLLVL.

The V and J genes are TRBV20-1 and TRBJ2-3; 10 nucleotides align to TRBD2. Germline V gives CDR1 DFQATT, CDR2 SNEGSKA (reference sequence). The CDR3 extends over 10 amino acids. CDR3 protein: CSLAGEVQYF. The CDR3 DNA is TGCAGCCTAGCGGGAGAGGTGCAGTATTTT.

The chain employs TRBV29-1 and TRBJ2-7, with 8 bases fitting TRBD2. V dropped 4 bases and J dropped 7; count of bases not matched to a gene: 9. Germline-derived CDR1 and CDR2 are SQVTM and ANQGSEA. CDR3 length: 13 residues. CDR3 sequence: CSVVTGGPGEQYF. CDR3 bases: TGCAGCGTTGTTACGGGGGGGCCGGGGGAGCAGTACTTC.

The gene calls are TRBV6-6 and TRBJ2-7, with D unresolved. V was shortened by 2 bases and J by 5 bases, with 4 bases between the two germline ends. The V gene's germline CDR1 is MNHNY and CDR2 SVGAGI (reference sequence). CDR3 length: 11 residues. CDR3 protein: CASSYVNEQYF. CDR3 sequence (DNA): TGTGCCAGCAGTTACGTGAACGAGCAGTACTTC.

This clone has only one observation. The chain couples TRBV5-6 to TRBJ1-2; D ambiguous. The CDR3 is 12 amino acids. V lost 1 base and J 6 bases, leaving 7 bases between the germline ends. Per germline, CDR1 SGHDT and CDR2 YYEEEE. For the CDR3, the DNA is TGTGCCAGCAGCTTGTGGGCAGATGGCTACACCTTC. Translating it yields CASSLWADGYTF.

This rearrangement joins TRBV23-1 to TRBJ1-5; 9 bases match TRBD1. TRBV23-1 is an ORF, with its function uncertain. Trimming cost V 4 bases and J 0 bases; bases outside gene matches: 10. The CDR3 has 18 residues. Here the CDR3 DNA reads TGCGCCAGCAGTCCACAGGGGGCCAACCCTTATAGCAATCAGCCCCAGCATTTT. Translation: CASSPQGANPYSNQPQHF.

The CDR3 loop reads CASSPVEQYNEKLFF. DNA for the CDR3: TGTGCCAGCTCACCTGTAGAACAGTATAATGAAAAACTGTTTTTT. This chain links TRBV18 with TRBJ1-4; D gene unclear. V was shortened by 3 bases and J by 4 bases, with 12 bases between the two germline ends. This CDR3 contains 15 residues. Germline CDR1 KGHSH, CDR2 LQKENI. The full variable domain, its missing parts supplied by reference TRBV18 and TRBJ1-4, is NAGVMQNPRHLVRRRGQEARLRCSPMKGHSHVYWYRQLPEEGLKFMVYLQKENIIDESGMPKERFSAEFPKEGPSILRIQQVVRGDSAAYFCASSPVEQYNEKLFFGSGTQLSVL.

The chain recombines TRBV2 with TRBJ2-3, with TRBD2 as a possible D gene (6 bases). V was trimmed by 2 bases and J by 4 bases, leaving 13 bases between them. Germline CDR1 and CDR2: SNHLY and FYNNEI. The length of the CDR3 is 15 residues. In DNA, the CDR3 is TGTGCCAGCAGTGAACGGGAGACGAGGCCAGATACGCAGTATTTT. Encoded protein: CASSERETRPDTQYF. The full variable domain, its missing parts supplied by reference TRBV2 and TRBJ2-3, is EPEVTQTPSHQVTQMGQEVILRCVPISNHLYFYWYRQILGQKVEFLVSFYNNEISEKSEIFDDQFSVERPDGSNFTLKIRSTKLEDSAMYFCASSERETRPDTQYFGPGTRLTVL.

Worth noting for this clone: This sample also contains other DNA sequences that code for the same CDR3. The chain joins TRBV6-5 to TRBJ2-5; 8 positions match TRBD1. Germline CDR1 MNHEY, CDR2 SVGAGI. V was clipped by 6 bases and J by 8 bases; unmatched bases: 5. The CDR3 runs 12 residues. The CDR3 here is CASRDRVETQYF. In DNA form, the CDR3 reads TGTGCCAGCAGGGACAGGGTAGAAACCCAGTACTTC.

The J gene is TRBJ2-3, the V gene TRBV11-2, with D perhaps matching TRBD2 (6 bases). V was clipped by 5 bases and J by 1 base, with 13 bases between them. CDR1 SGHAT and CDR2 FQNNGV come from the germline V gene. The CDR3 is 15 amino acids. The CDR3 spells CASSTGRGGTDTQYF. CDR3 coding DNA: TGTGCCAGCAGCACGGGCCGCGGGGGCACAGATACGCAGTATTTT. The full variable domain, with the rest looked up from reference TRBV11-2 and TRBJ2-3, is EAGVAQSPRYKIIEKRQSVAFWCNPISGHATLYWYQQILGQGPKLLIQFQNNGVVDDSQLPKDRFSAERLKGVDSTLKIQPAKLEDSAVYLCASSTGRGGTDTQYFGPGTRLTVL.

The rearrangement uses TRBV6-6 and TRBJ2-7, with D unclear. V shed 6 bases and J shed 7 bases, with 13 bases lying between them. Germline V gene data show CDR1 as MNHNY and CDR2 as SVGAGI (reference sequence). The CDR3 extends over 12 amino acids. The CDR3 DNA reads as TGTGCCAGCAGCCGGGTAGTAAGGGAGCAGTACTTC. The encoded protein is CASSRVVREQYF.

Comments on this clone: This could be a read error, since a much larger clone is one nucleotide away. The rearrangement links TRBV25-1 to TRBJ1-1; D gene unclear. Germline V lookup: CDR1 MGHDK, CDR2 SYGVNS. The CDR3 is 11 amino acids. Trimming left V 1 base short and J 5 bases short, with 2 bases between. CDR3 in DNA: TGTGCCAGCAGTGAATGGACTGAAGCTTTCTTT. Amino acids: CASSEWTEAFF.

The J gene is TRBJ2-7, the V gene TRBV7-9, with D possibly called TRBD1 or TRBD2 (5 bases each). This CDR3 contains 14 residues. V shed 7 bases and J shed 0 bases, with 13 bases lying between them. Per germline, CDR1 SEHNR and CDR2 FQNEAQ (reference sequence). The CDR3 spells CASTSGTNSYEQYF. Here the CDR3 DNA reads TGTGCCAGCACCTCGGGGACGAACTCCTACGAGCAGTACTTC.

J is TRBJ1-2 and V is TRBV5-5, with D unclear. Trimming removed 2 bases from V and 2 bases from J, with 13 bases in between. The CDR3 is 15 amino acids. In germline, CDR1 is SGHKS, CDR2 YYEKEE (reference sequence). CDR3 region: CASSFSLQGNYGYTF. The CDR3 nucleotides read TGTGCCAGCAGCTTTTCCTTGCAAGGGAACTATGGCTACACCTTC.

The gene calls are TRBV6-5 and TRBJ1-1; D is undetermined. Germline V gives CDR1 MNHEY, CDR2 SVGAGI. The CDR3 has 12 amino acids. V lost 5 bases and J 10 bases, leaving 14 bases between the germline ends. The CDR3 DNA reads TGTGCCAGCAGTGAAGCAAGGGAGGTAGCTTTCTTT. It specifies CASSEAREVAFF.

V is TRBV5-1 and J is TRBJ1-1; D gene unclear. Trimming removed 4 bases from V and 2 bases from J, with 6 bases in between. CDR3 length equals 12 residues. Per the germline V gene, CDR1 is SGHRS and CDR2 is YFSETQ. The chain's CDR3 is CASSAQNTEAFF. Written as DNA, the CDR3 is TGCGCCAGCAGCGCGCAAAACACTGAAGCTTTCTTT. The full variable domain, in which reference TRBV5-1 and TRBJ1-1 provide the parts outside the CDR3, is KAGVTQTPRYLIKTRGQQVTLSCSPISGHRSVSWYQQTPGQGLQFLFEYFSETQRNKGNFPGRFSGRQFSNSRSEMNVSTLELGDSALYLCASSAQNTEAFFGQGTRLTVV.

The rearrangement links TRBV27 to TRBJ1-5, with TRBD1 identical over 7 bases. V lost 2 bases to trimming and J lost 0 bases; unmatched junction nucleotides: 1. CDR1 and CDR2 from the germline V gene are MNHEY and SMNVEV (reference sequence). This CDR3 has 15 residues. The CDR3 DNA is TGTGCCAGCAGTTTAACAGGGGTTAGCAATCAGCCCCAGCATTTT. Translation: CASSLTGVSNQPQHF.

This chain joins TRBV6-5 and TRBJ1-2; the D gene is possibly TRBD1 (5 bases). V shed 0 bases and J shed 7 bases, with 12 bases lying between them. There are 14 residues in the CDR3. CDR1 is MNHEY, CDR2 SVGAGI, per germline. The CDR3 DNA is TGTGCCAGCAGTTACTCGCTGGGGCGAGGTGGCTACACCTTC. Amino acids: CASSYSLGRGGYTF.

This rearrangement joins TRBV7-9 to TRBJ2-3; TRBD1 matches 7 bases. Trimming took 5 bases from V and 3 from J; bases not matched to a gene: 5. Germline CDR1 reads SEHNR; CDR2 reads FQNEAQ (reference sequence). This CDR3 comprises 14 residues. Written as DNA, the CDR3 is TGTGCCAGCAGCAATGGACAGGCAACAGATACGCAGTATTTT. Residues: CASSNGQATDTQYF.

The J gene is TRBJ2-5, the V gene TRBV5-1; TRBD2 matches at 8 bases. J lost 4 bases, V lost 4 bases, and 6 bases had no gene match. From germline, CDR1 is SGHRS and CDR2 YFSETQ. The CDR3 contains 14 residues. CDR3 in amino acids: CASSRSGSGETQYF. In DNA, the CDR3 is TGCGCCAGCAGCCGGAGCGGGAGTGGAGAGACCCAGTACTTC.

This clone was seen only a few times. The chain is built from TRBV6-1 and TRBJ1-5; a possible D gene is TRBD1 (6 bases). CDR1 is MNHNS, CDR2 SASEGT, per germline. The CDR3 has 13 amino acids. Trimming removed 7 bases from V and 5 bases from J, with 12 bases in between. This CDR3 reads CASMATGHQPQHF. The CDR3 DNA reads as TGTGCCAGCATGGCAACAGGGCATCAGCCCCAGCATTTT.

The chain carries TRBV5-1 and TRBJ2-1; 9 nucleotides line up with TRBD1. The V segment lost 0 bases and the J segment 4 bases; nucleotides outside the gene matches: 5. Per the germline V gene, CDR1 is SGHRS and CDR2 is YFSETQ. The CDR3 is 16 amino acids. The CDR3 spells CASSLEPGQGYNEQFF. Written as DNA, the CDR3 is TGCGCCAGCAGCTTGGAACCGGGACAGGGATACAATGAGCAGTTCTTC.